One sample yielded the 6 T cell receptor beta chains listed below, sequenced in a study of beta chain features in type 1 diabetes. Overall study findings and caveats: All four CD4+ subsets of Type 1 diabetes patients contained TCRB CDR3s that were moderately but significantly shorter.

No antigen has been assigned to these receptors. Since all of the isolated RNA was reverse transcribed, expressed TCRB transcripts were what got sequenced. Profiled with immunoSEQ multiplex PCR; TCRdb holds only in-frame clones, not every one. The table shows 350,000 to 400,000 clones, with about 12% occurring only once. Sequenced material: naive CD4+ T cells from blood. The receptors stem from a woman aged 18-29 years with type 1 diabetes.

V usage is TRBV29-1 and J usage is TRBJ1-5; a weak D match, TRBD1 (5 bases). Trimming took 6 bases from V and 9 from J, leaving 18 bases between them. The V gene's germline CDR1 is SQVTM and CDR2 ANQGSEA. The CDR3 totals 13 residues. CDR3 amino acids: CSVARGVGTPQHF. The CDR3 DNA reads TGCAGCGTGGCACGGGGGGTCGGAACGCCCCAGCATTTT.

This clone occurred a few times. V is TRBV7-3 and J is TRBJ2-4; possibly TRBD2 for D (6 bases). CDR1 and CDR2 from the germline V gene are SGHTA and FQGTGA. V gave up 0 bases and J gave up 16 bases, with 19 bases separating them. CDR3 size: 14 residues. CDR3 residues: CASSLTPTSQILYF. The CDR3 region has the DNA TGTGCCAGCAGCTTAACCCCAACTAGCCAAATTCTATACTTC.

The chain's CDR3 is CASSQGASGQNIQYF. In DNA form, the CDR3 reads TGCGCCAGCAGCCAAGGGGCTAGCGGGCAAAACATTCAGTACTTC. This rearrangement joins TRBV4-3 to TRBJ2-4; 8 positions agree with TRBD2. V lost 1 base to trimming and J lost 5 bases; unmatched junction nucleotides: 4. Germline V CDR1 and CDR2: LGHNA, YSLEER. The CDR3 is 15 residues long.

The genes are TRBV11-2 and TRBJ1-1; D is unresolved. The CDR3 spans 19 residues. Germline V CDR1 and CDR2: SGHAT, FQNNGV. V shed 1 base and J shed 1 base, with 22 bases lying between them. CDR3 in amino acids: CASSLGGVLAGRKNTEAFF. CDR3 DNA sequence: TGTGCCAGCAGCTTAGGTGGTGTGTTGGCAGGCCGAAAGAACACTGAAGCTTTCTTT.

In its sample, this clone was seen a few times. The gene calls are TRBV5-1 and TRBJ1-3, with no clear D. V was trimmed by 0 bases and J by 4 bases, leaving 11 bases between them. CDR1 SGHRS and CDR2 YFSETQ come from the germline V gene. The CDR3 loop spans 15 amino acids. CDR3 protein: CASSLARGDGNTIYF. As DNA, the CDR3 is TGCGCCAGCAGCTTGGCGCGGGGTGACGGAAACACCATATATTTT.

This chain connects TRBV6-6 to TRBJ1-1, with D unclear. Germline V gives CDR1 MNHNY, CDR2 SVGAGI (reference sequence). The CDR3 contains 15 residues. Trimming removed 1 base at V and 1 base at J, with 10 bases between. The CDR3: CASSYLASPNTEAFF. DNA for the CDR3: TGTGCCAGCAGTTACTTAGCCAGCCCGAACACTGAAGCTTTCTTT.